This T cell receptor (beta chain) was observed in a study of T cells expressing NK-cell markers. General study results and limits: HCMV specificity of the expanded NKG2C+ T cell clones stayed unclear. These clonotypes also led the CD3+CD56-NKG2C+ fraction in a handful of donors. In about 6 donors, dominant CD3+CD56+NKG2C+ clones formed 1.0-7.0% of CD8+ cells.

From the 5' RACE reads, TCRdb lists one entry per CDR3 protein and no DNA. In all, the sample yields approximately 420,000 distinct CDR3 sequences. About this clonotype itself: Its antigen is as yet unknown.

Germline-derived CDR1 and CDR2 are SGHVS and FNYEAQ. The CDR3 covers 15 residues. This chain uses TRBV7-6 with TRBJ1-1; TCRdb calls TRBD1, which cannot be checked without DNA. The sequenced sample was blood T cells: a sorted CD56 or NKG2C T cell subset, CD4+ or CD8+ T cells, or bulk PBMC T cells (not recorded which). The sequence was collected from a woman in her fifties or sixties in good health. The CDR3 region is CASSPRPGGSTEAFF.